Each of the 17 T cell receptor beta chains below was sequenced from the same sample in a study of blood T cell repertoires in COVID-19. Generated by immunoSEQ multiplex PCR, the TCRdb table keeps only in-frame clones and is missing some. This table holds 65,000 to 90,000 clones, roughly 78% found once. Sequenced sample: peripheral blood. The receptors stem from a man aged 55 to 70 with active or convalescent COVID-19.

V is TRBV5-5 and J is TRBJ2-3, with 7 positions matching TRBD2. The CDR3 has 16 amino acids. V lost 4 bases, J lost 3 bases, and 11 bases stayed unmatched. Germline V gives CDR1 SGHKS, CDR2 YYEKEE (reference sequence). The CDR3 DNA reads as TGTGCCAGCAGCGGCTTGGGAGGGGATCAGACAGATACGCAGTATTTT. It translates to CASSGLGGDQTDTQYF. The variable domain in full, completed from reference TRBV5-5 and TRBJ2-3, reads DAGVTQSPTHLIKTRGQQVTLRCSPISGHKSVSWYQQVLGQGPQFIFQYYEKEERGRGNFPDRFSARQFPNYSSELNVNALLLGDSALYLCASSGLGGDQTDTQYFGPGTRLTVL.

The chain employs TRBV28 and TRBJ1-2; 7 bases map to TRBD1. The CDR3 has 14 residues. The junction had 4 bases not matched to a gene; V was cut back by 1 base and J by 5 bases. CDR1 is MDHEN and CDR2 is SYDVKM in the germline V gene. CDR3 DNA sequence: TGTGCCAGCAGTTTATCCGGGACAGCTTATGGCTACACCTTC. It yields the protein CASSLSGTAYGYTF.

This clone was detected only a few times. The V gene is TRBV5-4, the J gene TRBJ1-4; D possibly corresponds to TRBD1 (5 bases). Germline V CDR1 and CDR2: SGHNT, YYREEE (reference sequence). The CDR3 totals 14 residues. The V gene lost 0 bases and the J gene lost 10 bases, with 13 bases spanning the gap. The CDR3 bases are TGTGCCAGCAGCTTGGTGGCAGGGAACGGAAAACTGTTTTTT. It specifies CASSLVAGNGKLFF. The full variable domain, its missing parts supplied by reference TRBV5-4 and TRBJ1-4, is ETGVTQSPTHLIKTRGQQVTLRCSSQSGHNTVSWYQQALGQGPQFIFQYYREEENGRGNFPPRFSGLQFPNYSSELNVNALELDDSALYLCASSLVAGNGKLFFGSGTQLSVL.

This rearrangement joins TRBV7-9 to TRBJ1-6; 8 bases line up with TRBD1. V gave up 4 bases and J gave up 6 bases; unmatched junction bases: 5. From germline, CDR1 is SEHNR and CDR2 FQNEAQ (reference sequence). This CDR3 spans 15 amino acids. CDR3 coding DNA: TGTGCCAGCAGCTCGGGAACAGGGGGTAATTCACCCCTCCACTTT. Translation gives CASSSGTGGNSPLHF.

This chain links TRBV6-6 with TRBJ1-1; 7 nucleotides agree with TRBD1. The ends lost 2 bases at V and 5 bases at J; junction bases unmatched: 8. Germline-derived CDR1 and CDR2 are MNHNY and SVGAGI (reference sequence). This CDR3 contains 15 residues. CDR3 loop: CASSYPEGAGTEAFF. CDR3 in DNA: TGTGCCAGCAGTTACCCCGAGGGGGCAGGGACTGAAGCTTTCTTT.

The gene calls are TRBV18 and TRBJ1-2; maybe TRBD1 (5 bases). V was pared by 1 base and J by 8 bases, with 20 bases between. The CDR3 is 16 residues long. Germline CDR1 KGHSH, CDR2 LQKENI. The CDR3 DNA reads as TGTGCCAGCTCACCACAATCGGCCGCGCAGGGCAAGGGCTACACCTTC. This encodes CASSPQSAAQGKGYTF.

V gene TRBV9 combines with J gene TRBJ2-1, with D possibly being TRBD2 (5 bases). CDR3 length: 14 residues. Germline CDR1 and CDR2: SGDLS and YYNGEE. V was clipped by 4 bases and J by 10 bases, with 18 bases between them. CDR3: CASSTRSVPSEQFF. The DNA of the CDR3 is TGTGCCAGCAGCACGAGGTCTGTGCCTAGCGAGCAGTTCTTC.

This chain's CDR3 is CASSPTGGEKLFF. CDR3 nucleotide sequence: TGTGCCAGCAGCCCCACAGGTGGTGAAAAACTGTTTTTT. The rearrangement joins TRBV5-5 to TRBJ1-4; D may be TRBD1 (5 bases). The CDR3 sequence is 13 residues long. Germline CDR1 reads SGHKS; CDR2 reads YYEKEE (reference sequence). The ends were cut back, 4 bases at V and 7 bases at J, with 11 bases in the middle.

The chain links TRBV4-1 to TRBJ2-1, with D possibly matching TRBD1 (6 bases). There are 15 residues in the CDR3. The V gene's germline CDR1 is MGHRA and CDR2 YSYEKL. Trimming pared 0 bases from V and 7 bases from J, leaving 13 bases between. DNA of the CDR3: TGCGCCAGCAGCCAAGATGGGGGCTTTCTTAATGAGCAGTTCTTC. Its translation: CASSQDGGFLNEQFF.

The V call is TRBV19, the J call TRBJ1-1; D remains unclear. V was clipped by 7 bases and J by 7 bases, with 13 bases between them. Per germline, CDR1 LNHDA and CDR2 SQIVND (reference sequence). This CDR3 has 12 residues. The CDR3 spells CASNTEDNEAFF. The CDR3 nucleotides are TGTGCCAGTAACACAGAAGATAATGAAGCTTTCTTT.

The J gene is TRBJ2-2, the V gene TRBV15, with TRBD1 identical over 7 bases. The germline V gene encodes CDR1 LNHNV and CDR2 YYDKDF (reference sequence). CDR3 length equals 16 residues. V dropped 2 bases and J dropped 2; count of bases not matched to a gene: 5. CDR3 DNA: TGTGCCACCAGCAGATTGGGACAGAAAAACACCGGGGAGCTGTTTTTT. Translating gives CATSRLGQKNTGELFF.

The chain links TRBV3-1 (or the pseudogene TRBV3-2) to TRBJ2-5; 12 bases fit TRBD2. The V and J ends lost 1 base and 3 bases, in that order; junction bases with no gene match: 6. Germline V gives CDR1 LGHDT, CDR2 YNNKEL (reference sequence). This CDR3 has 17 residues. CDR3 residues: CASSQGVASGGEETQYF. Here the CDR3 DNA reads TGTGCCAGCAGCCAAGGAGTGGCTAGCGGGGGGGAAGAGACCCAGTACTTC.

This rearrangement joins TRBV6-5 to TRBJ2-1, with TRBD1 matching over 10 bases. This CDR3 has 14 amino acids. Looked up from germline, CDR1 is MNHEY and CDR2 is SVGAGI. The ends lost 6 bases at V and 8 bases at J; junction bases unmatched: 7. CDR3 coding DNA: TGTGCCAGCAGCCCCCCGACAGGGGGCGATGAGCAGTTCTTC. Translated: CASSPPTGGDEQFF.

The chain employs TRBV25-1 and TRBJ2-1, with D maybe TRBD2 (5 bases). Germline CDR1 and CDR2: MGHDK and SYGVNS. Trimming shortened V by 8 bases and J by 1 base, and 12 bases separated the two germline ends. The CDR3 runs to 14 residues. In DNA, the CDR3 is TGTGCCAGCGCCGGACGGGAATCCTACAATGAGCAGTTCTTC. The encoded protein is CASAGRESYNEQFF.

This chain connects TRBV28 to TRBJ1-5, with 7 nucleotides matching TRBD1. The CDR3 sequence is 17 residues long. Germline CDR1 reads MDHEN; CDR2 reads SYDVKM. The V and J ends lost 6 bases and 6 bases, in that order; junction bases with no gene match: 17. CDR3 protein: CASRRRQGSARAQPQHF. The CDR3 nucleotides are TGTGCCAGCAGACGGAGACAGGGTAGCGCCCGGGCTCAGCCCCAGCATTTT.

This clone has only a few counts. The chain recombines TRBV4-1 with TRBJ1-3; D unresolved. Deletions cut 1 base from V and 2 bases from J, with 9 bases between. The germline gives CDR1 MGHRA, CDR2 YSYEKL. The CDR3 has 15 residues. CDR3 in amino acids: CASSQGWAAGNTIYF. CDR3 sequence (DNA): TGCGCCAGCAGCCAAGGCTGGGCAGCTGGAAACACCATATATTTT.

This clone turned up a few times. The V and J genes are TRBV20-1 and TRBJ2-3; 10 nucleotides match TRBD2. Germline CDR1 reads DFQATT; CDR2 reads SNEGSKA (reference sequence). J was trimmed by 4 bases and V by 3 bases; bases with no gene match: 10. This CDR3 comprises 16 residues. Here the CDR3 DNA reads TGCAGTGCTAGTCCCCCCCTAGCGGGGGACTCAGATACGCAGTATTTT. Encoded protein: CSASPPLAGDSDTQYF.